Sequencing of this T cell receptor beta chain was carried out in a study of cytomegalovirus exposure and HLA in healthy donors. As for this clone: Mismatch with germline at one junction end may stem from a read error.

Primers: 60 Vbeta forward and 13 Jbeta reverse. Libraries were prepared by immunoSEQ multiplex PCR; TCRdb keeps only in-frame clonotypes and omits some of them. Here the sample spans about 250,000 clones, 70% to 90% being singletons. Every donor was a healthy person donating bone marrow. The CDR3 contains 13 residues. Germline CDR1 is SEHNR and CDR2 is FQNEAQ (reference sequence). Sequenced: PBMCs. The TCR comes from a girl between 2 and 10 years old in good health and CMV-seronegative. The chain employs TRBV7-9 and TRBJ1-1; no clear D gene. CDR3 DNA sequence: TGTTCCAGCAGTCCGGGGTTCTACACTGAAGCTTTCTTT. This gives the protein CSSSPGFYTEAFF.